This TCR beta chain came from a study of radiotherapy plus CTLA-4 blockade in lung cancer. Turning to the study itself: There were objective responses in approximately 19% of patients, and more than 30% had disease control.

The CDR3 totals 15 residues. CDR1 is SNHLY, CDR2 FYNNEI, per germline. Trimming removed 6 bases from V and 1 base from J; junction bases left unmatched: 4. It was focal radiation plus CTLA-4 blockade with ipilimumab that patients with chemo-refractory metastatic non-small-cell lung cancer received. Sequencing was performed with immunoSEQ multiplex PCR; in TCRdb, only in-frame clones are kept and a portion is missing. This table has over 60,000 clones, around 90% appearing once. The V and J genes are TRBV2 and TRBJ2-3; 10 nucleotides agree with TRBD2. The material sequenced was peripheral blood, taken from a patient treated with radiotherapy plus ipilimumab. This clonotype was sampled from a human donor with non-small cell lung cancer that progressed on radiotherapy plus ipilimumab. The CDR3: CASRVLAGGTDTQYF. CDR3 in DNA: TGTGCCAGCAGAGTCCTAGCGGGGGGCACAGATACGCAGTATTTT.